The next 28 T cell receptor beta chains were all read from a single sample in a study of OX40 agonist ivuxolimab in advanced cancers. The repertoire was sequenced with immunoSEQ multiplex PCR; TCRdb's copy has only in-frame clones and lacks some. This repertoire shows around 100,000 clones, approximately 90% found once; its top ten account for around 0.15%. Sequenced material: CD4+ or CD8+ T cells sorted from blood, taken in a trial of the OX40 agonist ivuxolimab. Receptors were obtained from an adult with an advanced solid tumor such as melanoma, head and neck, liver or kidney cancer.

The chain carries TRBV19 and TRBJ2-7; D is uncertain. There are 12 residues in the CDR3. V was cut by 5 bases and J by 0 bases, with 5 bases left in between. Per the germline V gene, CDR1 is LNHDA and CDR2 is SQIVND (reference sequence). The CDR3 nucleotides read TGTGCCAGTAGTCGCCCCTCCTACGAGCAGTACTTC. Its protein product is CASSRPSYEQYF.

The chain couples TRBV25-1 to TRBJ1-1; D possibly corresponds to TRBD1 (5 bases). Germline loops: CDR1 MGHDK, CDR2 SYGVNS. CDR3 length: 13 amino acids. Trimming left V 5 bases short and J 4 bases short, with 11 bases between. This chain's CDR3 is CASSLKGITEAFF. The CDR3 DNA reads TGTGCCAGCAGTTTGAAGGGGATCACTGAAGCTTTCTTT.

The chain has TRBV19 and TRBJ2-5, with a weak D call TRBD1 (7 bases). The CDR3 sequence is 14 residues long. CDR1 is LNHDA, CDR2 SQIVND, per germline (reference sequence). Trimming took 8 bases from V and 5 from J, leaving 18 bases between them. The CDR3 is CASAAGGFVETQYF. The CDR3 region has the DNA TGTGCCAGTGCGGCAGGGGGGTTCGTCGAGACCCAGTACTTC.

J is TRBJ1-5 and V is TRBV7-9; perhaps TRBD1 as D (5 bases). Per germline, CDR1 SEHNR and CDR2 FQNEAQ (reference sequence). Trimming cost V 5 bases and J 2 bases, with 13 bases left between them. The CDR3 consists of 15 residues. The CDR3 loop reads CASSAVGGGNQPQHF. The CDR3 DNA sequence: TGTGCCAGCAGCGCAGTCGGGGGTGGCAATCAGCCCCAGCATTTT. The full variable domain, completed using reference TRBV7-9 and TRBJ1-5, is DTGVSQNPRHKITKRGQNVTFRCDPISEHNRLYWYRQTLGQGPEFLTYFQNEAQLEKSRLLSDRFSAERPKGSFSTLEIQRTEQGDSAMYLCASSAVGGGNQPQHFGDGTRLSIL.

The V gene is TRBV5-8, the J gene TRBJ2-3; the match to TRBD2 covers 14 bases. CDR1 is SGHTS and CDR2 is YDEGEE in the germline V gene. The CDR3 has 19 amino acids. The V and J ends lost 1 base and 1 base, in that order; junction bases with no gene match: 8. The CDR3 DNA sequence: TGTGCCAGCAGCTTGTTTGGGACTAGCGGGAGATCGGGCACAGATACGCAGTATTTT. This translates into CASSLFGTSGRSGTDTQYF.

This clone was detected only once. This sequence joins TRBV10-2 and TRBJ2-7; D may match TRBD1 or TRBD2 (6 bases each). Germline V CDR1 and CDR2: WSHSY, SAAADI. V was pared by 10 bases and J by 0 bases, with 13 bases between. CDR3 length: 13 amino acids. CDR3 in DNA: TGCGCCACACAGGGACTGAGCTCCTACGAGCAGTACTTC. Protein: CATQGLSSYEQYF.

This chain connects TRBV5-1 to TRBJ2-1; 7 bases line up with TRBD1. V lost 0 bases, J lost 9 bases, and 12 bases stayed unmatched. The V gene's germline CDR1 is SGHRS and CDR2 YFSETQ. The CDR3 spans 16 residues. This CDR3 is CASSLGIGRGWSEQFF. The DNA for the CDR3 is TGCGCCAGCAGCTTGGGAATCGGCAGGGGGTGGAGTGAGCAGTTCTTC.

The genes are TRBV27 and TRBJ1-5; D perhaps matches TRBD1 (6 bases). Germline lookup yields CDR1 MNHEY and CDR2 SMNVEV (reference sequence). The CDR3 totals 13 residues. The germline V and J ends were trimmed by 6 bases and 5 bases, with 11 bases remaining between them. CDR3 DNA: TGTGCCAGCAGATTTAGGGGGGATCAGCCCCAGCATTTT. It yields the protein CASRFRGDQPQHF.

The V call is TRBV6-5, the J call TRBJ1-1; a possible D gene is TRBD1 (5 bases). The CDR3 covers 12 residues. The germline gives CDR1 MNHEY, CDR2 SVGAGI. Trimming removed 6 bases from V and 8 bases from J, with 13 bases in between. CDR3 bases: TGTGCCAGCAGCCTGGACACGAAAGAAGCTTTCTTT. Its translation: CASSLDTKEAFF.

J is TRBJ1-5 and V is TRBV19; the D is unclear. Germline-derived CDR1 and CDR2 are LNHDA and SQIVND (reference sequence). Trimming stripped 8 bases from V and 3 bases from J, with 11 bases between. The CDR3 is 13 amino acids. CDR3 DNA sequence: TGTGCCAGTGGCGTCCGAGACAATCAGCCCCAGCATTTT. The encoded protein is CASGVRDNQPQHF.

The chain uses TRBV6-1 and TRBJ2-1; 8 bases match TRBD1. There are 15 residues in the CDR3. Germline V gene lookup returns CDR1 MNHNS and CDR2 SASEGT. The V segment lost 2 bases and the J segment 7 bases; nucleotides outside the gene matches: 7. The DNA of the CDR3 is TGTGCCAGCAGTGAACGGGACAGGATTATGAATGAGCAGTTCTTC. It is translated as CASSERDRIMNEQFF.

The chain couples TRBV29-1 to TRBJ2-1, with TRBD2 identical over 8 bases. CDR3 length: 14 residues. V dropped 4 bases and J dropped 7; count of bases not matched to a gene: 9. Germline V CDR1 and CDR2: SQVTM, ANQGSEA. CDR3 amino acids: CSVVGSPGGNEQFF. Written as DNA, the CDR3 is TGCAGCGTTGTGGGCTCCCCGGGGGGGAATGAGCAGTTCTTC.

Written as DNA, the CDR3 is TGTGCCAGTAGTATAGTCGCTAGCGGGTACGAGCAGTACTTC. Protein: CASSIVASGYEQYF. The chain carries TRBV19 and TRBJ2-7, with 8 nucleotides matching TRBD2. The CDR3 has 14 residues. V lost 1 base, J lost 4 bases, and 3 bases stayed unmatched. Germline-derived CDR1 and CDR2 are LNHDA and SQIVND (reference sequence). Based on the CDR3 plus reference TRBV19 and TRBJ2-7, the full variable domain is DGGITQSPKYLFRKEGQNVTLSCEQNLNHDAMYWYRQDPGQGLRLIYYSQIVNDFQKGDIAEGYSVSREKKESFPLTVTSAQKNPTAFYLCASSIVASGYEQYFGPGTRLTVT.

The chain joins TRBV28 to TRBJ1-1; 7 bases align to TRBD1. The germline CDR1 and CDR2 sequences are MDHEN and SYDVKM. The CDR3 sequence is 16 residues long. Germline trimming cut 5 bases from V and 5 bases from J; bases unmatched to any gene: 14. The CDR3 region is CASSTRFEGARTEAFF. The CDR3 coding sequence is TGTGCCAGCAGTACCCGATTCGAGGGGGCGCGTACTGAAGCTTTCTTT. The variable domain in full, with the rest retrieved from reference TRBV28 and TRBJ1-1, is DVKVTQSSRYLVKRTGEKVFLECVQDMDHENMFWYRQDPGLGLRLIYFSYDVKMKEKGDIPEGYSVSREKKERFSLILESASTNQTSMYLCASSTRFEGARTEAFFGQGTRLTVV.

The chain uses TRBV30 and TRBJ2-7; TRBD2 matches at 9 bases. The V gene's germline CDR1 is GTSNPN and CDR2 SVGIG (reference sequence). V was pared by 0 bases and J by 3 bases, with 9 bases of the junction left unmatched. There are 16 residues in the CDR3. The CDR3 is CAWSVRGGRAGYEQYF. The CDR3 DNA follows: TGTGCCTGGAGTGTAAGAGGCGGGAGGGCCGGCTACGAGCAGTACTTC.

This chain joins TRBV9 and TRBJ2-1; TRBD2 agrees at 12 bases. The trim removed 3 bases at V and 5 bases at J, leaving 3 bases unmatched. The CDR3 length is 15 residues. Germline CDR1 and CDR2: SGDLS and YYNGEE. CDR3 DNA: TGTGCCAGCAGCGAAGGACTAGCGGGGAACAATGAGCAGTTCTTC. This gives the protein CASSEGLAGNNEQFF. The full variable domain, in which reference TRBV9 and TRBJ2-1 provide the parts outside the CDR3, is DSGVTQTPKHLITATGQRVTLRCSPRSGDLSVYWYQQSLDQGLQFLIQYYNGEERAKGNILERFSAQQFPDLHSELNLSSLELGDSALYFCASSEGLAGNNEQFFGPGTRLTVL.

The V call is TRBV6-1, the J call TRBJ1-2, with D maybe TRBD1 (6 bases). Germline lookup yields CDR1 MNHNS and CDR2 SASEGT. This CDR3 region has 14 residues. Deletions cut 1 base from V and 6 bases from J, with 12 bases between. The CDR3 protein is CASSEDWAGDGYTF. The CDR3 DNA reads as TGTGCCAGCAGTGAAGATTGGGCAGGGGATGGCTACACCTTC.

The chain couples TRBV5-1 to TRBJ2-1; 8 positions match TRBD1. CDR3 length equals 17 residues. The V and J ends lost 4 bases and 0 bases, in that order; junction bases with no gene match: 9. Germline V lookup: CDR1 SGHRS, CDR2 YFSETQ. Written as DNA, the CDR3 is TGCGCCAGCAGCCTCATCCGGACAGGGAGCTCCTACAATGAGCAGTTCTTC. Its protein product is CASSLIRTGSSYNEQFF. Complete variable domain (other parts from reference TRBV5-1 and TRBJ2-1): KAGVTQTPRYLIKTRGQQVTLSCSPISGHRSVSWYQQTPGQGLQFLFEYFSETQRNKGNFPGRFSGRQFSNSRSEMNVSTLELGDSALYLCASSLIRTGSSYNEQFFGPGTRLTVL.

Only one count was recorded for this clone. The rearrangement links TRBV6-1 to TRBJ1-4, with D maybe TRBD1 (5 bases). The CDR3 consists of 15 residues. Trimming shortened V by 6 bases and J by 3 bases, and 14 bases separated the two germline ends. Germline loops: CDR1 MNHNS, CDR2 SASEGT. CDR3 sequence (DNA): TGTGCCAGCAGGCCGGGACCCTCACCTAATGAAAAACTGTTTTTT. Its protein is CASRPGPSPNEKLFF.

CDR3 region: CASSRDRLSYEQYF. The CDR3 DNA sequence: TGCGCCAGCAGCCGGGACAGGCTCTCCTACGAGCAGTACTTC. V and J are TRBV10-2 and TRBJ2-7; 8 bases fit TRBD1. Looked up from germline, CDR1 is WSHSY and CDR2 is SAAADI. Germline trimming cut 6 bases from V and 0 bases from J; bases unmatched to any gene: 4. This CDR3 region has 14 residues.

The V call is TRBV30, the J call TRBJ1-5, with TRBD1 as a possible D gene (6 bases). This CDR3 comprises 13 residues. V was pared by 2 bases and J by 4 bases, with 9 bases between. Germline assignment: CDR1 GTSNPN and CDR2 SVGIG (reference sequence). DNA of the CDR3: TGTGCCTGGAGTACTACAGGGAATCAGCCCCAGCATTTT. Amino acid sequence: CAWSTTGNQPQHF. The variable domain in full, with the rest retrieved from reference TRBV30 and TRBJ1-5, is SQTIHQWPATLVQPVGSPLSLECTVEGTSNPNLYWYRQAAGRGLQLLFYSVGIGQISSEVPQNLSASRPQDRQFILSSKKLLLSDSGFYLCAWSTTGNQPQHFGDGTRLSIL.

V and J are TRBV7-8 and TRBJ1-1; D gene unclear. V was clipped by 5 bases and J by 1 base, with 11 bases between them. This CDR3 spans 14 amino acids. Germline lookup yields CDR1 SGHVS and CDR2 FQNEAQ. CDR3 amino acids: CASSQMGGNTEAFF. The CDR3 region has the DNA TGTGCCAGCAGCCAAATGGGAGGGAACACTGAAGCTTTCTTT.

The chain links TRBV6-1 to TRBJ2-3; 10 positions agree with TRBD1. Germline V gene lookup returns CDR1 MNHNS and CDR2 SASEGT. The CDR3 runs 15 residues. Trimming took 7 bases from V and 6 from J; bases not matched to a gene: 10. This chain's CDR3 is CASITGTGASDTQYF. In nucleotides, the CDR3 is TGTGCCAGCATTACCGGGACAGGGGCCTCGGATACGCAGTATTTT.

Concerning this clone: The junction does not match germline at one end; this may be a read error. This rearrangement joins TRBV5-8 to TRBJ2-3, with TRBD2 matching over 9 bases. This CDR3 has 16 residues. Germline CDR1 and CDR2: SGHTS and YDEGEE. The CDR3 here is CASSFRSGGPTGTQYF. CDR3 DNA: TGTGCCAGCAGCTTTCGGAGCGGGGGGCCTACAGGTACGCAGTATTTT.

The chain carries TRBV10-1 and TRBJ1-2; 7 bases agree with TRBD1. J lost 2 bases, V lost 8 bases, and 14 bases had no gene match. The germline V gene has CDR1 WNHNN and CDR2 SYGVQD (reference sequence). This CDR3 comprises 16 residues. CDR3 region: CASHGKPGQRNYGYTF. The CDR3 DNA is TGCGCCAGCCATGGTAAACCGGGACAGCGCAACTATGGCTACACCTTC.

The V call is TRBV11-2, the J call TRBJ2-2; D not certain. Trimming stripped 6 bases from V and 4 bases from J, with 12 bases between. CDR1 is SGHAT and CDR2 is FQNNGV in the germline V gene. CDR3 size: 14 residues. The CDR3 sequence is CASRISLSTGELFF. The CDR3 DNA is TGTGCCAGCAGAATAAGCTTATCCACCGGGGAGCTGTTTTTT.

This clone was found a few times. V and J are TRBV5-1 and TRBJ2-5; tentative D call: TRBD1 (6 bases). CDR1 is SGHRS, CDR2 YFSETQ, per germline. The CDR3 covers 15 residues. Trimming removed 4 bases from V and 2 bases from J, with 15 bases in between. The CDR3 spells CASSHGDTTQETQYF. In DNA form, the CDR3 reads TGCGCCAGCAGCCATGGGGACACAACACAAGAGACCCAGTACTTC.

The V call is TRBV5-1, the J call TRBJ2-2; weak D call: TRBD2 (5 bases). Germline CDR1 SGHRS, CDR2 YFSETQ. Trimming cost V 9 bases and J 7 bases, with 16 bases left between them. CDR3 length: 13 amino acids. The CDR3 sequence: CATGNFLSGELFF. The DNA for the CDR3 is TGCGCCACCGGGAATTTTCTTAGCGGGGAGCTGTTTTTT.